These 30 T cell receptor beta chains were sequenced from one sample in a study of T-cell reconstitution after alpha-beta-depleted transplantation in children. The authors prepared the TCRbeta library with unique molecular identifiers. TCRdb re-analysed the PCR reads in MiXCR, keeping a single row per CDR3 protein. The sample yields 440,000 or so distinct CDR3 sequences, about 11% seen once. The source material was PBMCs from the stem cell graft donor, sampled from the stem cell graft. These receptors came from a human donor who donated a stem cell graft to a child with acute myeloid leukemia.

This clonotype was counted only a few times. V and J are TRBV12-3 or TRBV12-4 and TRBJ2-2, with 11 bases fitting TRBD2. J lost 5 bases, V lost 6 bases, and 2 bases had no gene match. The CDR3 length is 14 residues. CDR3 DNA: TGTGCCAGCAGACCTAGCGGGAGGACCGGGGAGCTGTTTTTT. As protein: CASRPSGRTGELFF.

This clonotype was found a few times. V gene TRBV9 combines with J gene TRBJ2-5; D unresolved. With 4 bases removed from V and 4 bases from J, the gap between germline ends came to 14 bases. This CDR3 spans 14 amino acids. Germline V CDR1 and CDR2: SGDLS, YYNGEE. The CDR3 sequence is CASSPRTVPETQYF. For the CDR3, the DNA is TGTGCCAGCAGCCCCAGGACCGTCCCAGAGACCCAGTACTTC.

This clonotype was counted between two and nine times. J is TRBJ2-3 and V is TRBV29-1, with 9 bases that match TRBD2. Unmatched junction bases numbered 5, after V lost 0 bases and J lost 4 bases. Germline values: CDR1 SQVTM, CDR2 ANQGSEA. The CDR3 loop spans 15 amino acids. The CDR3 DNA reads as TGCAGCGTTGAAGATCCTAGCGGGATTCCAGATACGCAGTATTTT. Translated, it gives CSVEDPSGIPDTQYF.

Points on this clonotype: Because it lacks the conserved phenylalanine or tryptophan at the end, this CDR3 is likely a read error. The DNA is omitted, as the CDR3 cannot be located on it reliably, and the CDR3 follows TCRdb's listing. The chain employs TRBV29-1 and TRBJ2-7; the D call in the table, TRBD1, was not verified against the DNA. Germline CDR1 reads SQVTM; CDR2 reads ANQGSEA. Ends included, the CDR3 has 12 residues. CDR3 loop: CSVEVRGQVTFL.

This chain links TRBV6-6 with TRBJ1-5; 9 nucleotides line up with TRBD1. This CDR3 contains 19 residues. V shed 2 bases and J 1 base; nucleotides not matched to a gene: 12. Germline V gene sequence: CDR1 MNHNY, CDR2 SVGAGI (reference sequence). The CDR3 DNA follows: TGTGCCAGCAGTTACAGTCCGGGACAGGGAGCCCAAAGCAATCAGCCCCAGCATTTT. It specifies CASSYSPGQGAQSNQPQHF.

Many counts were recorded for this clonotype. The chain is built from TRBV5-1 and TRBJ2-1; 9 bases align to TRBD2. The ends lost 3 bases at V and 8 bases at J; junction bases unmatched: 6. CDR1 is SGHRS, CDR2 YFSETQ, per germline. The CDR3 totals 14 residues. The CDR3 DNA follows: TGCGCCAGCAGCTGGGGACTAGCTGGGGATGAGCAGTTCTTC. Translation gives CASSWGLAGDEQFF.

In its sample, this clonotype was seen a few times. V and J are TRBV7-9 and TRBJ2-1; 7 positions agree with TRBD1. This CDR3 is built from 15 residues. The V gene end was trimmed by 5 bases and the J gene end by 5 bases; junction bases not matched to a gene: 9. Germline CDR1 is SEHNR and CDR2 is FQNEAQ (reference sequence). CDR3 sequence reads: CASSPVRDSHNEQFF. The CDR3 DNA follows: TGTGCCAGCAGCCCAGTCCGGGACAGCCACAATGAGCAGTTCTTC.

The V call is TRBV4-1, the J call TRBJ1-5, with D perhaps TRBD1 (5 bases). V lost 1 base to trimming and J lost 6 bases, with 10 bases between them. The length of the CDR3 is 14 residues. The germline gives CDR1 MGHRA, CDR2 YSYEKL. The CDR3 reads CASSQAGLGQPQHF. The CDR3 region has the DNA TGCGCCAGCAGCCAAGCAGGGTTGGGTCAGCCCCAGCATTTT.

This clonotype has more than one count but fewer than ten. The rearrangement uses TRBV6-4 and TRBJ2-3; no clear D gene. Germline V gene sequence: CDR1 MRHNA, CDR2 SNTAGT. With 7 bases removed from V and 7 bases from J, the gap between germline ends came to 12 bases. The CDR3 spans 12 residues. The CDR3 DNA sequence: TGTGCCAGCAAAGGTGGTATTAATACGCAGTATTTT. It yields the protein CASKGGINTQYF.

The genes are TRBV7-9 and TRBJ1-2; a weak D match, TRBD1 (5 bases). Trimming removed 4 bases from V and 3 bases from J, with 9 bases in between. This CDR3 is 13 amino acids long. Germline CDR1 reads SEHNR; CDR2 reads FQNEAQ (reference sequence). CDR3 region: CASSYGTDYGYTF. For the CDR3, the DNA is TGTGCCAGCAGCTACGGGACGGACTATGGCTACACCTTC.

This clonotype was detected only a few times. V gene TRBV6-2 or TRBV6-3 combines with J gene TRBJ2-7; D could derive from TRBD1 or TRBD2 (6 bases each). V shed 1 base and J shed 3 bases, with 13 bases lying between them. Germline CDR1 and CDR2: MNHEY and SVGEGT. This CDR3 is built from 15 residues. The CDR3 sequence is CASSYLRDKLYEQYF. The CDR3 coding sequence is TGTGCCAGCAGTTACTTGCGGGACAAACTCTACGAGCAGTACTTC.

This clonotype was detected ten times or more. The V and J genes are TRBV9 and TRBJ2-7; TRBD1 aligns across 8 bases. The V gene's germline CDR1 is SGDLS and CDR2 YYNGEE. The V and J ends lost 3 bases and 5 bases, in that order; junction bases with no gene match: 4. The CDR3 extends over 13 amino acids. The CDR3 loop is CASSGGQGNEQYF. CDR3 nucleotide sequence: TGTGCCAGCAGCGGCGGACAGGGAAACGAGCAGTACTTC. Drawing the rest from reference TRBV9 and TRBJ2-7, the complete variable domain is DSGVTQTPKHLITATGQRVTLRCSPRSGDLSVYWYQQSLDQGLQFLIQYYNGEERAKGNILERFSAQQFPDLHSELNLSSLELGDSALYFCASSGGQGNEQYFGPGTRLTVT.

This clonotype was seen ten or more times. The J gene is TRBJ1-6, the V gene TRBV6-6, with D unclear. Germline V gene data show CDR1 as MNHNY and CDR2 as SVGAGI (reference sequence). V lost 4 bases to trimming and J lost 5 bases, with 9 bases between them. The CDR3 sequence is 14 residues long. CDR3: CASSSHPNNSPLHF. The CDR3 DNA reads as TGTGCCAGCAGTTCTCACCCCAATAATTCACCCCTCCACTTT.

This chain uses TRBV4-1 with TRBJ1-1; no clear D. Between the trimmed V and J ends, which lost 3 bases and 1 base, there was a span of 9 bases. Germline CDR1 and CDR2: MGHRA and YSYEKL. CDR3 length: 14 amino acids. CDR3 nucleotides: TGCGCCAGCAGCCACCAGACGGAGAACACTGAAGCTTTCTTT. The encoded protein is CASSHQTENTEAFF.

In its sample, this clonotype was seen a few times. CDR3 protein: CASTQSSGTSGAEQFF. The CDR3 DNA reads as TGCGCCAGCACCCAATCCTCCGGGACTAGCGGGGCTGAGCAGTTCTTC. This chain uses TRBV5-1 with TRBJ2-1; 13 bases are a match to TRBD2. The CDR3 covers 16 residues. Germline V gene lookup returns CDR1 SGHRS and CDR2 YFSETQ. V was clipped by 6 bases and J by 9 bases; unmatched bases: 12.

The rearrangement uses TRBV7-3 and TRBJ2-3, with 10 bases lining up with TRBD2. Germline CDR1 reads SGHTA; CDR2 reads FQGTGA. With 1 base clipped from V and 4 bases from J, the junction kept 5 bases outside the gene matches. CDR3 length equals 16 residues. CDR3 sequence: CASSLRAGGPADTQYF. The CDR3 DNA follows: TGTGCCAGCAGCTTAAGAGCGGGAGGGCCCGCAGATACGCAGTATTTT.

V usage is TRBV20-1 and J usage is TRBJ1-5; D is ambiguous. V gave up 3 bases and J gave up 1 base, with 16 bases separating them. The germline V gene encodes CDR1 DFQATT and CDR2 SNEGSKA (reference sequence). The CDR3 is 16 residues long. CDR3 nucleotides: TGCAGTGCTAGTTCATCAGTAGGTTGGAGCAATCAGCCCCAGCATTTT. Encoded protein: CSASSSVGWSNQPQHF.

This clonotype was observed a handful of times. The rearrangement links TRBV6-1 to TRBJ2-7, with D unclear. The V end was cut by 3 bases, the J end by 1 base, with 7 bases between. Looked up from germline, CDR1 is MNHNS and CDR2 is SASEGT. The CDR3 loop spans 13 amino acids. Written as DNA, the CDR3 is TGTGCCAGCAGTGATCCCCTTTCCTACGAGCAGTACGTC. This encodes CASSDPLSYEQYV.

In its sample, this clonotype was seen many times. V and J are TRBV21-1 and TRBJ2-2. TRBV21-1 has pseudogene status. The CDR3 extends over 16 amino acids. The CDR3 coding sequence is TGTGCCAGCAGCAAAGCGCTAAGGGAATTAACCGGGGAGCTGTTTTTT. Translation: CASSKALRELTGELFF.

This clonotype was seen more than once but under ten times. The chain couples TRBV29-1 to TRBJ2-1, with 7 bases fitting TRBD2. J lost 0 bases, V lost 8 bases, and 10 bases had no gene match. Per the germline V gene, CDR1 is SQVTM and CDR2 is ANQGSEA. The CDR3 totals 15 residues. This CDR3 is CSLVGGSSSYNEQFF. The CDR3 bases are TGCAGCCTCGTGGGCGGGAGCAGCTCCTACAATGAGCAGTTCTTC.

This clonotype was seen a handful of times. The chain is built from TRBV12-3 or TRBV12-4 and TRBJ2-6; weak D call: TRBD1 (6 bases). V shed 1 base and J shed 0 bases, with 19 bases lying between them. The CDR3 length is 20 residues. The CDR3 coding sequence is TGTGCCAGCAGTTTAGGGGTGGACAGTTCCCTTCTCTCTGGGGCCAACGTCCTGACTTTC. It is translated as CASSLGVDSSLLSGANVLTF.

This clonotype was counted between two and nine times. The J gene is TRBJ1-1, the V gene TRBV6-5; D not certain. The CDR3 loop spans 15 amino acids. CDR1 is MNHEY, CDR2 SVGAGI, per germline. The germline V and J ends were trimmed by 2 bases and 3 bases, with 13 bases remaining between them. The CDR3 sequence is CASSYARAGDTEAFF. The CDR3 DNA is TGTGCCAGCAGTTACGCCCGGGCTGGGGACACTGAAGCTTTCTTT.

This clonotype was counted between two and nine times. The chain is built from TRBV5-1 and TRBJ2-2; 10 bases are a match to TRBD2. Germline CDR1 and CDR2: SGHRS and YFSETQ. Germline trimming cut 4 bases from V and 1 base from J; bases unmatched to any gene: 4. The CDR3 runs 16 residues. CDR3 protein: CASSHRTSGNTGELFF. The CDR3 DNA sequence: TGCGCCAGCAGCCATCGGACTAGCGGGAACACCGGGGAGCTGTTTTTT.

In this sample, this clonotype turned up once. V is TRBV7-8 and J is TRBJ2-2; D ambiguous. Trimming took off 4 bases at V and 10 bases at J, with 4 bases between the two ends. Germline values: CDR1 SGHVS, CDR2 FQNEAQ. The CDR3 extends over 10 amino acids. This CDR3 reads CASSSEELFF. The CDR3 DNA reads TGTGCCAGCAGCTCCGAGGAGCTGTTTTTT.

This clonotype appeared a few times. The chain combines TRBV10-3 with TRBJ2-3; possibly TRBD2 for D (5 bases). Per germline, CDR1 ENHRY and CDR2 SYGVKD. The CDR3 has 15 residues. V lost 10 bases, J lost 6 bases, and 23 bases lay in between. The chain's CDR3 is CATREGGGLGDTQYF. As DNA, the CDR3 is TGTGCCACACGGGAAGGAGGAGGCCTGGGTGATACGCAGTATTTT.

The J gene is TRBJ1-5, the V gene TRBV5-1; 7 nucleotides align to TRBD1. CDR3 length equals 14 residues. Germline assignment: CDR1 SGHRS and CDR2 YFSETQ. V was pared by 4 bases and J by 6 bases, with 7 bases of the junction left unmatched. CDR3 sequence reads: CASSPQGPGQPQHF. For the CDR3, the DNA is TGCGCCAGCAGCCCACAGGGGCCCGGTCAGCCCCAGCATTTT.

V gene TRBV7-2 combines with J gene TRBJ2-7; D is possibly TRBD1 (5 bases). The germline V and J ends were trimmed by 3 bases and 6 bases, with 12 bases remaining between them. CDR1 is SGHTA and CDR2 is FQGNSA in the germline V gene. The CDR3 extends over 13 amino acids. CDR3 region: CASSLSRAGEQYV. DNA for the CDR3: TGTGCCAGCAGCTTGTCCAGGGCCGGCGAGCAGTACGTC.

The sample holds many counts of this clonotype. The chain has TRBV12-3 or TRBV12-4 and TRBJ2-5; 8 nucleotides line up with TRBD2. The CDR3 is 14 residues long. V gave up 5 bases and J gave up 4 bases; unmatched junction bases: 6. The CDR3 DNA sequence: TGTGCCAGCAGTCTTAGCGGGGCTCGAGAGACCCAGTACTTC. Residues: CASSLSGARETQYF.

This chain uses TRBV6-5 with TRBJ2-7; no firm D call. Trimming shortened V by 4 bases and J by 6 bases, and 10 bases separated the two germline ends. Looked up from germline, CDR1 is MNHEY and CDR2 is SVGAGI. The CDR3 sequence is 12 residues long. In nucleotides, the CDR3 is TGTGCCAGCAGTTCCCCCGGTCCCGAGCAGTACTTC. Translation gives CASSSPGPEQYF.

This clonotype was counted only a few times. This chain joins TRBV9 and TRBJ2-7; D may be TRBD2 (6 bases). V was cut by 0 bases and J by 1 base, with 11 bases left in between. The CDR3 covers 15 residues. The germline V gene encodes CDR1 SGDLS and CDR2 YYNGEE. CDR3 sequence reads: CASSVGGGESYEQYF. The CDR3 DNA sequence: TGTGCCAGCAGCGTAGGTGGAGGGGAGTCCTACGAGCAGTACTTC. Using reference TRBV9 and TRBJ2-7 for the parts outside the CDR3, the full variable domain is DSGVTQTPKHLITATGQRVTLRCSPRSGDLSVYWYQQSLDQGLQFLIQYYNGEERAKGNILERFSAQQFPDLHSELNLSSLELGDSALYFCASSVGGGESYEQYFGPGTRLTVT.